This entry features one T cell receptor (beta chain) sequence. The germline CDR1 and CDR2 sequences are MNHEY and SMNVEV (reference sequence). The CDR3 runs 15 residues. V shed 5 bases and J shed 5 bases, with 18 bases lying between them. The data were obtained in a study of blood T cell repertoires in COVID-19. Here immunoSEQ multiplex PCR was the method, and the copy in TCRdb shows in-frame clones only, minus some. Of about 200,000 clones in the sample, around four fifths are singletons; the top ten hold around 0.93%. The Seattle patients joined while their infection was active and were tracked longitudinally afterward.

Sequencing used peripheral blood. This clonotype was obtained from a man in his fifties or sixties with COVID-19, enrolled during active disease. The V and J genes are TRBV27 and TRBJ2-5; D perhaps matches TRBD1 (6 bases). CDR3 bases: TGTGCCAGCAGTCGACAGGCAGGGGTGATGGAGACCCAGTACTTC. Residues: CASSRQAGVMETQYF.